This passage covers 14 T cell receptor beta chains from one sample sequenced in a study of blood T cell repertoires in COVID-19. The data were produced by immunoSEQ multiplex PCR, yet TCRdb's version contains in-frame clones alone and is incomplete. The data contain over 90,000 clones, just over 85% of them singletons. Material for sequencing was peripheral blood. The origin of the receptors is a woman aged 55-69 years in a cohort sampled during active or convalescent COVID-19.

V gene TRBV2 combines with J gene TRBJ1-1; D perhaps matches TRBD1 (6 bases). CDR1 and CDR2 (germline): SNHLY, FYNNEI. CDR3 length equals 14 residues. The germline V and J ends were trimmed by 3 bases and 6 bases, with 14 bases remaining between them. CDR3 in amino acids: CASSDSQGRPEAFF. Here the CDR3 DNA reads TGTGCCAGCAGTGATTCGCAGGGGCGGCCTGAAGCTTTCTTT.

The chain has TRBV3-1 (or the pseudogene TRBV3-2) and TRBJ1-1, with 7 bases fitting TRBD1. The CDR3 length is 17 residues. CDR1 is LGHDT, CDR2 YNNKEL, per germline (reference sequence). J lost 5 bases, V lost 1 base, and 13 bases had no gene match. Here the CDR3 reads CASSQGVYGGGETEAFF. The CDR3 DNA reads TGTGCCAGCAGCCAAGGGGTGTACGGAGGGGGCGAAACTGAAGCTTTCTTT.

V and J are TRBV4-2 and TRBJ2-1; TRBD1 matches 8 bases. This CDR3 contains 13 residues. V trimming: 4 bases; J trimming: 8 bases; junction bases outside the gene matches: 4. The germline CDR1 and CDR2 sequences are LGHNA and YNFKEQ. Here the CDR3 DNA reads TGTGCCAGCAGCCTCCCAGGGGGCGATGAGCAGTTCTTC. This gives the protein CASSLPGGDEQFF.

A remark on this clone: Relative to the germline gene, one junction end is altered; a read error may explain this. Here the CDR3 DNA reads TGTGCCTGGAGTTCCGGGACAGGGGGTCTCGAGAGGTTC. It codes for CAWSSGTGGLERF. The genes are TRBV30 and TRBJ1-2; 11 bases fit TRBD1. The length of the CDR3 is 13 residues. Germline loops: CDR1 GTSNPN, CDR2 SVGIG (reference sequence).

The chain uses TRBV5-1 and TRBJ1-1, with a weak D call TRBD1 (6 bases). The V end lost 3 bases, the J end lost 3 bases, and 15 bases lay between the germline ends. CDR1 and CDR2 from the germline V gene are SGHRS and YFSETQ. The CDR3 consists of 15 residues. The CDR3 loop reads CASSWLGARDTEAFF. The DNA of the CDR3 is TGCGCCAGCAGCTGGTTGGGGGCGCGGGACACTGAAGCTTTCTTT.

The chain couples TRBV2 to TRBJ1-4; no reliable D call. This CDR3 has 15 amino acids. The germline V gene has CDR1 SNHLY and CDR2 FYNNEI. Trimming pared 7 bases from V and 10 bases from J, leaving 22 bases between. The CDR3 loop reads CASIPEVTNRGKLFF. The CDR3 DNA reads TGTGCCAGCATTCCGGAGGTGACCAACCGGGGAAAACTGTTTTTT.

This chain links TRBV2 with TRBJ1-5, with 9 positions matching TRBD1. CDR1 and CDR2 from the germline V gene are SNHLY and FYNNEI. The CDR3 has 14 residues. Unmatched junction bases numbered 3, after V lost 3 bases and J lost 6 bases. The CDR3 bases are TGTGCCAGCAGTGACCGGGACAGGGCTCAGCCCCAGCATTTT. This encodes CASSDRDRAQPQHF.

The V and J genes are TRBV19 and TRBJ2-7, with 8 bases lining up with TRBD1. The CDR3 extends over 14 amino acids. Germline CDR1 reads LNHDA; CDR2 reads SQIVND (reference sequence). Trimming removed 6 bases from V and 4 bases from J; junction bases left unmatched: 8. Here the CDR3 reads CASRRRQGRYEQYF. The CDR3 coding sequence is TGTGCCAGTAGGCGCCGACAGGGGAGATACGAGCAGTACTTC.

The CDR3 DNA reads as TGTGCCAGCAGTACCCGACAGGGATGGAACAATGAGCAGTTCTTC. It is translated as CASSTRQGWNNEQFF. The chain links TRBV7-6 to TRBJ2-1, with TRBD1 identical over 7 bases. J lost 5 bases, V lost 6 bases, and 10 bases had no gene match. Germline V gene sequence: CDR1 SGHVS, CDR2 FNYEAQ. This CDR3 has 15 residues. Full variable domain (outside the CDR3, taken from reference TRBV7-6 and TRBJ2-1): GAGVSQSPRYKVTKRGQDVALRCDPISGHVSLYWYRQALGQGPEFLTYFNYEAQQDKSGLPNDRFSAERPEGSISTLTIQRTEQRDSAMYRCASSTRQGWNNEQFFGPGTRLTVL.

V is TRBV28 and J is TRBJ2-7; tentatively, D is TRBD2 (6 bases). V lost 9 bases and J lost 3, with 15 bases in between. This CDR3 is built from 13 residues. CDR1 is MDHEN and CDR2 is SYDVKM in the germline V gene. CDR3 coding DNA: TGTGCCAGAGGCATAGCGGCCAGCTACGAGCAGTACTTC. Translated: CARGIAASYEQYF.

The V call is TRBV6-5, the J call TRBJ1-4; TRBD1 agrees at 8 bases. CDR1 is MNHEY, CDR2 SVGAGI, per germline. Trimming took 0 bases from V and 8 from J; bases not matched to a gene: 5. The CDR3 is 15 residues long. The CDR3 here is CASSYSQGAGEKLFF. The CDR3 DNA is TGTGCCAGCAGTTACTCGCAGGGGGCAGGGGAAAAACTGTTTTTT.

The chain combines TRBV15 with TRBJ2-1, with TRBD2 matching 10 bases. V was clipped by 3 bases and J by 0 bases; unmatched bases: 11. This CDR3 spans 19 amino acids. CDR1 and CDR2 from the germline V gene are LNHNV and YYDKDF (reference sequence). DNA for the CDR3: TGTGCCACCAGCAGGGCACTAGCGGGACGTATGAGCTCCTACAATGAGCAGTTCTTC. This gives the protein CATSRALAGRMSSYNEQFF.

The gene calls are TRBV24-1 and TRBJ2-3; 12 bases map to TRBD2. CDR3 length: 15 amino acids. The J segment lost 5 bases and the V segment lost 5 bases, leaving 4 bases of the junction unmatched. Germline V gene data show CDR1 as KGHDR and CDR2 as SFDVKD. CDR3 coding DNA: TGTGCCACCAGTGCTGTGACTAGCGGGAGAGATACGCAGTATTTT. Translating gives CATSAVTSGRDTQYF.

The V call is TRBV2, the J call TRBJ1-5; 8 bases map to TRBD1. Germline loops: CDR1 SNHLY, CDR2 FYNNEI. The CDR3 totals 13 residues. Germline trimming cut 6 bases from V and 7 bases from J; bases unmatched to any gene: 5. As DNA, the CDR3 is TGTGCCAGCAGGGGACAGGAGGGGCAGCCCCAGCATTTT. This encodes CASRGQEGQPQHF. The whole variable domain, remainder taken from reference TRBV2 and TRBJ1-5, is EPEVTQTPSHQVTQMGQEVILRCVPISNHLYFYWYRQILGQKVEFLVSFYNNEISEKSEIFDDQFSVERPDGSNFTLKIRSTKLEDSAMYFCASRGQEGQPQHFGDGTRLSIL.